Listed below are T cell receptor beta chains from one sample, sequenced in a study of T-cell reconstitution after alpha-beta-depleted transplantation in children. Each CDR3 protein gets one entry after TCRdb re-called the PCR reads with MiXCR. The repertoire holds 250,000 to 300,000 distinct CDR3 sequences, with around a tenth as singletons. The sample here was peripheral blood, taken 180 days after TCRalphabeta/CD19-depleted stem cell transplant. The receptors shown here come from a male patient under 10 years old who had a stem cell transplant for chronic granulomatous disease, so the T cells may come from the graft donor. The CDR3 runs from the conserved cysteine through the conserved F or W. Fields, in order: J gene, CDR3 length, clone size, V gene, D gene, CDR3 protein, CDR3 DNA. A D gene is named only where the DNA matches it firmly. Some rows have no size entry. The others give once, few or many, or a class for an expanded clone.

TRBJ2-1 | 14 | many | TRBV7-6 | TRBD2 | CASSRGLAFNEQFF | TGTGCCAGCAGCAGAGGACTAGCGTTTAATGAGCAGTTCTTC
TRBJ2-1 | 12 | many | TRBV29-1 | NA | CSARDRGNEQFF | TGCAGCGCCAGGGATCGGGGGAATGAGCAGTTCTTC
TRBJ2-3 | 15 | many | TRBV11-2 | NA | CASSLMGSITDTQYF | TGTGCCAGCAGCTTAATGGGCTCCATCACAGATACGCAGTATTTT
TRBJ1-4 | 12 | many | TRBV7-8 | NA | CASSFPREKLFF | TGTGCCAGCAGCTTCCCGAGGGAAAAACTGTTTTTT
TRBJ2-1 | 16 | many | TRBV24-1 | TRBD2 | CATSDLRLAGANEQFF | TGTGCCACCAGTGATTTGCGACTAGCGGGAGCCAATGAGCAGTTCTTC
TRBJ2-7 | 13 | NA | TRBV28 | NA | CASRADGGYEQYF | TGTGCCAGCAGGGCAGACGGGGGCTACGAGCAGTACTTC
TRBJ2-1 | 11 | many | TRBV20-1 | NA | CSATRVLVPFF | TGCAGTGCCACGAGGGTACTAGTTCCGTTCTTC
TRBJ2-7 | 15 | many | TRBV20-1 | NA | CSARDTGGLSYEQYF | TGCAGTGCTAGAGATACGGGGGGCCTCTCCTACGAGCAGTACTTC
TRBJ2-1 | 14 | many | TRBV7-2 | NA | CASSRRVSYNEQFF | TGTGCCAGCAGCCGGAGGGTCTCCTACAATGAGCAGTTCTTC
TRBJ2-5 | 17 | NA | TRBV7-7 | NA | CASSLGNRVGIWETQYF | TGTGCCAGCAGCTTAGGGAACAGGGTCGGGATTTGGGAGACCCAGTACTTC
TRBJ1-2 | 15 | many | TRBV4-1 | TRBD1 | CASSQPGTANYGYTF | TGCGCCAGCAGCCAACCCGGGACAGCTAACTATGGCTACACCTTC
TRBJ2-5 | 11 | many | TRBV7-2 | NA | CASREAETQYF | TGTGCCAGTCGGGAAGCGGAGACCCAGTACTTC
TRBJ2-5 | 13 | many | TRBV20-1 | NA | CSARGGGAETQYF | TGCAGTGCGCGAGGAGGCGGGGCAGAGACCCAGTACTTC
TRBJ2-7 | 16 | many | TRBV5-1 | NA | CASSLIPAPSSYEQYF | TGCGCCAGCAGCTTGATACCAGCGCCAAGCTCCTACGAGCAGTACTTC
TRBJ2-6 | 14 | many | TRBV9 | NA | CASRSHSGANVLTF | TGTGCCAGCAGATCACACTCTGGGGCCAACGTCCTGACTTTC
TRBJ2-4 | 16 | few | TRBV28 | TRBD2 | CASSSSGSSGKNIQYF | TGTGCCAGCAGTTCCAGCGGGAGTAGTGGCAAAAACATTCAGTACTTC
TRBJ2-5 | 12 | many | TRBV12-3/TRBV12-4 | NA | CASSFLGETQYF | TGTGCCAGCAGTTTCCTTGGCGAGACCCAGTACTTC
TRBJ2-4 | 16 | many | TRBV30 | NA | CAWSVGGERAKNIQYF | TGTGCCTGGAGTGTAGGCGGGGAAAGGGCCAAAAACATTCAGTACTTC
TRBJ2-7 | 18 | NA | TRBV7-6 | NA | CASSSPFKAAPGTYEQYF | TGTGCCAGCAGCTCCCCCTTTAAAGCCGCACCGGGAACCTACGAGCAGTACTTC
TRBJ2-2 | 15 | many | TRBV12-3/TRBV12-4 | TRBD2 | CASSLVSSGTGELFF | TGTGCCAGCAGTTTGGTTTCTAGCGGCACCGGGGAGCTGTTTTTT
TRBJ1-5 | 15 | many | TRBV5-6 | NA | CASSRAGDSNQPQHF | TGTGCCAGCAGCCGCGCGGGGGATAGCAATCAGCCCCAGCATTTT
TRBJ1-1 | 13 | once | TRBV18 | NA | CASFAPGNTEAFF | TGTGCTAGCTTTGCTCCAGGGAACACTGAAGCTTTCTTT
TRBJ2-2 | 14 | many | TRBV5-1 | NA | CASSVFRESGELFF | TGCGCCAGCAGCGTATTCAGGGAGTCCGGGGAGCTGTTTTTT
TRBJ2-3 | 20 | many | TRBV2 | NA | CASSEAFLRLFGKTTDTQYF | TGTGCCAGCAGTGAAGCTTTTCTCCGTCTATTCGGAAAGACCACAGATACGCAGTATTTT
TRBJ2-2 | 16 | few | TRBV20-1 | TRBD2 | CSARNWRESNTGELFF | TGCAGTGCTAGAAATTGGCGGGAGAGTAACACCGGGGAGCTGTTTTTT
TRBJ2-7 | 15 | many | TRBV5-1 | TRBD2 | CASSLEASGIYEQYF | TGCGCCAGCAGCTTGGAGGCTAGCGGGATCTACGAGCAGTACTTC
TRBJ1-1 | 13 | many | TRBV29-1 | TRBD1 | CSVEGQRATEAFF | TGCAGCGTTGAGGGACAGCGGGCCACTGAAGCTTTCTTT
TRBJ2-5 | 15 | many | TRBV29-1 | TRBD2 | CSVGLAGGFQETQYF | TGCAGCGTTGGGCTAGCGGGGGGTTTCCAAGAGACCCAGTACTTC
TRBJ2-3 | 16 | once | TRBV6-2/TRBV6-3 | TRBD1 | CASSYRTGAGTDTQYF | TGTGCCAGCAGTTACCGGACAGGGGCGGGGACAGATACGCAGTATTTT
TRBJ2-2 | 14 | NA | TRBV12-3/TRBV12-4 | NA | CASSRLANTGELFF | TGTGCCAGCAGTCGACTAGCGAACACCGGGGAGCTGTTTTTT
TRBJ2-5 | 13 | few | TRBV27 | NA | CASGGSLQETQYF | TGTGCCAGCGGGGGAAGCCTACAAGAGACCCAGTACTTC
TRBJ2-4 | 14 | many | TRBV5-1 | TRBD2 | CASSPGLAVNIQYF | TGCGCCAGCAGCCCTGGACTAGCCGTAAACATTCAGTACTTC
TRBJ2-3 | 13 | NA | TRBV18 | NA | CASSPRIVDTQYF | TGTGCCAGCTCACCACGGATCGTAGATACGCAGTATTTT
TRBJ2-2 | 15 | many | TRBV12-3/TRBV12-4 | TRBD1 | CASSRDRGVTGELFF | TGTGCCAGCAGTAGGGACAGGGGGGTCACCGGGGAGCTGTTTTTT
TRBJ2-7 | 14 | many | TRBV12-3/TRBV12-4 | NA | CASSPTRDVGEQYF | TGTGCCAGCAGCCCAACAAGGGACGTAGGGGAGCAGTACTTC
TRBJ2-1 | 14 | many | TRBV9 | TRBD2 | CASNSGRAVNEQFF | TGTGCCAGCAATAGCGGGAGGGCCGTCAATGAGCAGTTCTTC
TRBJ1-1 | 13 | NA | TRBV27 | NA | CASSGGGNTEAFF | TGTGCCAGCTCGGGGGGTGGTAACACTGAAGCTTTCTTT
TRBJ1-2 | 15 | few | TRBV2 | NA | CASSEYSGISSGYTF | TGTGCCAGCAGTGAATACTCGGGTATAAGCTCTGGCTACACCTTC
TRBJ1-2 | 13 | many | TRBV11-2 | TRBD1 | CASSSGQGEGYTF | TGTGCCAGCAGCTCAGGACAGGGAGAGGGCTACACCTTC
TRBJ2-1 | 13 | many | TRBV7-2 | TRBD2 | CASSPSGCCEQFF | TGTGCCAGCAGCCCTAGCGGATGTTGTGAGCAGTTCTTC
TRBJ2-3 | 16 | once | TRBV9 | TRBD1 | CASSGTGRAETDTQYF | TGTGCCAGCAGCGGGACAGGGCGAGCGGAGACAGATACGCAGTATTTT
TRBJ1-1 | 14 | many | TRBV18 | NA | CASSRSTGYTEAFF | TGTGCCAGCTCACGAAGCACAGGGTACACTGAAGCTTTCTTT
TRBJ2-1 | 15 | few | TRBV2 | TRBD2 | CASSEASIKSGDRIF | TGTGCCAGCAGTGAAGCGTCCATAAAAAGCGGGGATAGGATCTTC
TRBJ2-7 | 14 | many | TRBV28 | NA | CASTPGQAAYEQYF | TGTGCCAGCACCCCGGGGCAGGCCGCCTACGAGCAGTACTTC
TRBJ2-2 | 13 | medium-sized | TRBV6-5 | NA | CASSYEGAGELFF | TGTGCCAGCAGTTACGAAGGGGCCGGGGAGCTGTTTTTT
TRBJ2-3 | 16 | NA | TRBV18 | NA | CASSPGTTRGTDTQYF | TGTGCCAGCTCACCTGGGACAACTAGAGGCACAGATACGCAGTATTTT
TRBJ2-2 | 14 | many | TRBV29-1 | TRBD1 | CSVQDRGSSGELFF | TGCAGCGTCCAAGACAGGGGGAGTTCCGGGGAGCTGTTTTTT
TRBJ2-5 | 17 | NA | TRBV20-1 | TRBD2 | CCARDYAGVWPEETQYF | TGCTGTGCTAGAGATTACGCGGGAGTTTGGCCTGAAGAGACCCAGTACTTC
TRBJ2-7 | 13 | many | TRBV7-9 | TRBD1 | CASSVTGGYEQYF | TGTGCCAGCAGCGTGACAGGGGGCTACGAGCAGTACTTC
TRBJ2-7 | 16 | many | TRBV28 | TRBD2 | CASSLETSGRTHEQYF | TGTGCCAGCAGTTTAGAGACTAGCGGGAGGACCCACGAGCAGTACTTC
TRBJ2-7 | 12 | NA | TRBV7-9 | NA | CASSLDGPEQYF | TGTGCCAGCAGCTTAGATGGGCCAGAGCAGTACTTC
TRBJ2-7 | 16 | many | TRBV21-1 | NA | CASGERKRELTYEQYF | TGTGCCAGCGGTGAAAGAAAGCGGGAGTTGACCTACGAGCAGTACTTC
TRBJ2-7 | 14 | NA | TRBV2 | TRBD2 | CASGLREYLYEQYF | TGTGCCAGCGGACTGCGGGAGTATCTGTACGAGCAGTACTTC
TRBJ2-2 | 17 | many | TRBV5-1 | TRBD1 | CASSSDRGRANTGELFF | TGCGCCAGCAGCTCGGACAGGGGGCGCGCGAACACCGGGGAGCTGTTTTTT
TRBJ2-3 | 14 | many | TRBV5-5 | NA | CASSSTTSEDTQYF | TGTGCCAGCAGCTCGACAACAAGCGAAGATACGCAGTATTTT
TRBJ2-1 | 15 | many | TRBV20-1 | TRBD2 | CSASNSGTYYNEQFF | TGCAGTGCTTCGAATAGCGGGACTTACTACAATGAGCAGTTCTTC
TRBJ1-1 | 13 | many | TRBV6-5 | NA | CASSYWDDTEAFF | TGTGCCAGCAGTTACTGGGACGACACTGAAGCTTTCTTT
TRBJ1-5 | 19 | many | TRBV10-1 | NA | CASSDPQGSPCSGNQPQHF | TGCGCCAGCAGCGATCCCCAGGGTAGCCCCTGTAGTGGCAATCAGCCCCAGCATTTT
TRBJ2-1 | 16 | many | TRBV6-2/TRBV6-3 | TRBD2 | CASSHQRGGSYNEQFF | TGTGCCAGCAGCCACCAGCGGGGGGGATCCTACAATGAGCAGTTCTTC